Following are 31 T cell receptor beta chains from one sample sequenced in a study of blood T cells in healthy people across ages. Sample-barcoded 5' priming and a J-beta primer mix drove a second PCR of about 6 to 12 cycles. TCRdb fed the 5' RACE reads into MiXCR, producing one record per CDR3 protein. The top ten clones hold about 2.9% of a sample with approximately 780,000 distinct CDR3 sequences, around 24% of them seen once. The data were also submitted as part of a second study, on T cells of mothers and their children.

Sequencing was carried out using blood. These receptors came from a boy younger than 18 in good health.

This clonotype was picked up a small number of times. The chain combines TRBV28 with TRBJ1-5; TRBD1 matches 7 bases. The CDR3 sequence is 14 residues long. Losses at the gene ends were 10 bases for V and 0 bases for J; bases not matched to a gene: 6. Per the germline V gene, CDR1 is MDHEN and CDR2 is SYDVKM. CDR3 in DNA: TGTGCCACCTGGGACAGTCGTAGCAATCAGCCCCAGCATTTT. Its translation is CATWDSRSNQPQHF.

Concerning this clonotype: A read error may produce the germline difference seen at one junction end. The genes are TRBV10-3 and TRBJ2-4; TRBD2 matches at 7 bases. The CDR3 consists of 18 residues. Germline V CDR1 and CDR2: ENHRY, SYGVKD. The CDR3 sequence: CAISDTAGDHMAKNIQYF. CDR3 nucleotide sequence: TGCGCCATCAGTGACACGGCGGGAGATCATATGGCCAAAAACATTCAGTACTTC.

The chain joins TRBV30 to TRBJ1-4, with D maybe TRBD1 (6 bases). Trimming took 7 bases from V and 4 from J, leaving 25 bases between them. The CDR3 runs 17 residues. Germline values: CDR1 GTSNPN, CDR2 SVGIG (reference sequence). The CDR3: CASSRNRAELVNEKLFF. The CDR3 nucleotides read TGTGCCTCATCCCGGAACAGGGCAGAATTGGTTAATGAAAAACTGTTTTTT.

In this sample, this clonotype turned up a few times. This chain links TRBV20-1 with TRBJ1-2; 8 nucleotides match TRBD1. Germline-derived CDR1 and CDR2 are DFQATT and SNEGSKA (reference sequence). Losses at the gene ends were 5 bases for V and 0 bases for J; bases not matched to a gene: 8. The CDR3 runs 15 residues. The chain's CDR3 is CSAGTGPTPNYGYTF. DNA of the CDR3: TGCAGTGCTGGGACAGGACCAACTCCTAACTATGGCTACACCTTC.

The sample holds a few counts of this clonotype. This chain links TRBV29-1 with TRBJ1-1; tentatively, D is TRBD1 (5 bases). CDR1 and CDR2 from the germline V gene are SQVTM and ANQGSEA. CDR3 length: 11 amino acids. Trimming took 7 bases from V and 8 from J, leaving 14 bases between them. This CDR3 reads CSGGELWEAFF. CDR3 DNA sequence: TGCAGCGGGGGGGAGTTATGGGAAGCTTTCTTT.

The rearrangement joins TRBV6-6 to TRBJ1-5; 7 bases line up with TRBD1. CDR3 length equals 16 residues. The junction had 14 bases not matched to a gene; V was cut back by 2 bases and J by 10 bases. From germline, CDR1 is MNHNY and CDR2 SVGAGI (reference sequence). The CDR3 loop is CASSYIPWEGASPQHF. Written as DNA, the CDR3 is TGTGCCAGCAGTTACATCCCTTGGGAGGGGGCAAGCCCCCAGCATTTT.

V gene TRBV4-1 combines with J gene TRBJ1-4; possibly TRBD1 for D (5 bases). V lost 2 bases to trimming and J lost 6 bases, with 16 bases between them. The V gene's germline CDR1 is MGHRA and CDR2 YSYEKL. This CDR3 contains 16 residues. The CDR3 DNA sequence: TGCGCCAGCAGCCAACCATTACAGGAACTGGATGAAAAACTGTTTTTT. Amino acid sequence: CASSQPLQELDEKLFF.

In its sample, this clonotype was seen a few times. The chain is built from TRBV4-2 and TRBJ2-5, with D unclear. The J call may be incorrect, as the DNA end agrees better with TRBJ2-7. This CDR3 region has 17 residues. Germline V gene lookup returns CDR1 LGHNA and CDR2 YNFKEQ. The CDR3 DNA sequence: TGTGCCAGCAGCCAAGGTCCGAACCTGGGATTGTCCTACGAGCAGTACTTC. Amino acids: CASSQGPNLGLSYEQYF.

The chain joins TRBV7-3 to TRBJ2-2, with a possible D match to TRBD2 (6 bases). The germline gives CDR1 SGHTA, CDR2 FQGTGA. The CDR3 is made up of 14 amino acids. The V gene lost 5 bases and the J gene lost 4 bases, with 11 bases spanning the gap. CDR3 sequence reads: CASSPGLSTGELFF. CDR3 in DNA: TGTGCCAGCAGCCCGGGACTGAGCACCGGGGAGCTGTTTTTT.

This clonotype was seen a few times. CDR3 sequence: CSARDSHSTDTQYF. CDR3 in DNA: TGCAGCGCCCGGGACAGCCACAGCACAGATACGCAGTATTTT. This sequence joins TRBV29-1 and TRBJ2-3, with TRBD1 matching over 7 bases. The CDR3 runs 14 residues. The junction had 7 bases not matched to a gene; V was cut back by 7 bases and J by 0 bases. Germline V gives CDR1 SQVTM, CDR2 ANQGSEA.

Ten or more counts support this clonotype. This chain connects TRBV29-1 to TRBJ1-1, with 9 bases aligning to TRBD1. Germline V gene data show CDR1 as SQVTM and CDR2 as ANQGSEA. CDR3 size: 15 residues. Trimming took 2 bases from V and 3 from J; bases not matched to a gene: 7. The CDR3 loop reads CSVEWDREWDTEAFF. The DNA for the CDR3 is TGCAGCGTTGAATGGGACAGGGAATGGGACACTGAAGCTTTCTTT.

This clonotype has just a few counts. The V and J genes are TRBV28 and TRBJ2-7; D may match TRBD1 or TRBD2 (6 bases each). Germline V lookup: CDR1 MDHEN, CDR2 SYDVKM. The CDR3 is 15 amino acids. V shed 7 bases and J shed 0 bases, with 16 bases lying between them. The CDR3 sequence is CASTRGGGNSYEQYF. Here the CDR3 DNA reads TGTGCCAGCACCAGAGGAGGGGGAAACTCCTACGAGCAGTACTTC.

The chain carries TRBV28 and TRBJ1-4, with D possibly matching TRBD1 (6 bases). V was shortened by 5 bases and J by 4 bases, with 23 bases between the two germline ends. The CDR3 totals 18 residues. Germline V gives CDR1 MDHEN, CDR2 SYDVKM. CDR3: CASSTPTKQGEDNEKLFF. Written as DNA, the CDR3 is TGTGCCAGCAGTACACCTACGAAACAGGGCGAGGATAATGAAAAACTGTTTTTT.

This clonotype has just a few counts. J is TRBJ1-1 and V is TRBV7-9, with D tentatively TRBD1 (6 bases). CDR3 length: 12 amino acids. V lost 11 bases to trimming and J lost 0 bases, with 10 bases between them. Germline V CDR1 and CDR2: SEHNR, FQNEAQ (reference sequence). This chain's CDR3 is CAGGGLNTEAFF. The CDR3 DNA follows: TGTGCCGGAGGGGGGTTGAACACTGAAGCTTTCTTT.

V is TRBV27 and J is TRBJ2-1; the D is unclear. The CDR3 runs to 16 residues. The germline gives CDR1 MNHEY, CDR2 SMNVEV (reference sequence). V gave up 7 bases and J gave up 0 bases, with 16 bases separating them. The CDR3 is CASTQAGKSSYNEQFF. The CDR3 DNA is TGTGCCAGCACTCAGGCCGGTAAGAGCTCCTACAATGAGCAGTTCTTC.

CDR3 DNA: TGTGCCAGCAGTGACTCGAGGGGGGAGGCAGATACGCAGTATTTT. Translated, it gives CASSDSRGEADTQYF. The chain recombines TRBV6-4 with TRBJ2-3; D is tentatively TRBD1 or TRBD2 (6 bases each). The V and J ends lost 0 bases and 4 bases respectively, with 11 bases between them. The CDR3 extends over 15 amino acids. Germline V lookup: CDR1 MRHNA, CDR2 SNTAGT.

The CDR3, as DNA: TGCAGTGCTAAAAGCGGGGGCAGGGATACGCAGTATTTT. Amino acid sequence: CSAKSGGRDTQYF. The V gene is TRBV20-1, the J gene TRBJ2-3; TRBD2 aligns across 8 bases. The J segment lost 6 bases and the V segment lost 4 bases, leaving 6 bases of the junction unmatched. Germline lookup yields CDR1 DFQATT and CDR2 SNEGSKA (reference sequence). There are 13 residues in the CDR3.

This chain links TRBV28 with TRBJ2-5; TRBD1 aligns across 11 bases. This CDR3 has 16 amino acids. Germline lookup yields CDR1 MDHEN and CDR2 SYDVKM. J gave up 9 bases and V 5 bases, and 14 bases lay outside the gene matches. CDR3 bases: TGTGCCAGCAGTCAACCGGGACAGGGGGGAGGTGAGGCCCAGTACTTC. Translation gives CASSQPGQGGGEAQYF.

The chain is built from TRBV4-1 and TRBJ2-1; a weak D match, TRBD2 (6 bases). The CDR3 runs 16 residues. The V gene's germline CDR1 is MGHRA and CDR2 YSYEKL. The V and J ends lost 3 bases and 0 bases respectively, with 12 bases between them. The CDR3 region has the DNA TGCGCCAGCAGCCATAAGGGACTTAACTCCTACAATGAGCAGTTCTTC. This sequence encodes CASSHKGLNSYNEQFF.

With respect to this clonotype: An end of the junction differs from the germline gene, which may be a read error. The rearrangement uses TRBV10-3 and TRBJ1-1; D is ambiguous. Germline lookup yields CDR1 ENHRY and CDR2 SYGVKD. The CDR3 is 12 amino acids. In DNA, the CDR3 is TGTGCGAGCGCGGCGCTGAACACTGAAGCTTCCTTT. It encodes CASAALNTEASF.

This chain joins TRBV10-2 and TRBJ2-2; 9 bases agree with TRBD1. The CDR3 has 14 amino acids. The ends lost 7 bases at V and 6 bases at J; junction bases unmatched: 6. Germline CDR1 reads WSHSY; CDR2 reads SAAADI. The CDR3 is CASINTGGSGELFF. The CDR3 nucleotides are TGCGCCAGCATTAACACAGGGGGCTCCGGGGAGCTGTTTTTT.

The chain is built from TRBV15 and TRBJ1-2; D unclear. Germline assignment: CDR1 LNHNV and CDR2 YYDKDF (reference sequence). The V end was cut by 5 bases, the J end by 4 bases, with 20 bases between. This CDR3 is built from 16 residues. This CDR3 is CATSLSAGSLGYGYTF. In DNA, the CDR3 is TGTGCCACCAGCCTGTCCGCAGGCAGTCTGGGCTATGGCTACACCTTC.

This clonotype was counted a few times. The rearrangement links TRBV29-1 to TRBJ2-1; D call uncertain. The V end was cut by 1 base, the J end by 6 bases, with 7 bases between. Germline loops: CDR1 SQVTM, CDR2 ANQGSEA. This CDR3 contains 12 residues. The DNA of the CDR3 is TGCAGCGTTGAAGCCGACGTCAATGAGCAGTTCTTC. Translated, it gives CSVEADVNEQFF.

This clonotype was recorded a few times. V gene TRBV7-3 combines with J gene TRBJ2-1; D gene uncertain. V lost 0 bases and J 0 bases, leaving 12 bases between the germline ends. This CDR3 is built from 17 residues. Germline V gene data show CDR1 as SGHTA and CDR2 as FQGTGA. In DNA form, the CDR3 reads TGTGCCAGCAGCTTAACTGGGTCGGCAAGCTCCTACAATGAGCAGTTCTTC. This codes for CASSLTGSASSYNEQFF. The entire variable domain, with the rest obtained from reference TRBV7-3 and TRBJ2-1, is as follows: GAGVSQTPSNKVTEKGKYVELRCDPISGHTALYWYRQSLGQGPEFLIYFQGTGAADDSGLPNDRFFAVRPEGSVSTLKIQRTERGDSAVYLCASSLTGSASSYNEQFFGPGTRLTVL.

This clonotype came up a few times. CDR3 loop: CASRLTGAPEQFF. Here the CDR3 DNA reads TGTGCCAGCAGACTCACAGGGGCCCCTGAGCAGTTCTTC. The genes are TRBV2 and TRBJ2-5, with 7 bases matching TRBD1. The J call may be faulty, since TRBJ2-1 better matches the DNA end. The CDR3 totals 13 residues. Germline loops: CDR1 SNHLY, CDR2 FYNNEI.

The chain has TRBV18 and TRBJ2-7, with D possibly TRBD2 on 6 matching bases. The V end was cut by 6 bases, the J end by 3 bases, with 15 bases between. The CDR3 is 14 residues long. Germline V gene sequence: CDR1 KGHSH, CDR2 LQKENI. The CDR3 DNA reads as TGTGCCAGCTCCCAGAGTAGCGGACTCTACGAGCAGTACTTC. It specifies CASSQSSGLYEQYF.

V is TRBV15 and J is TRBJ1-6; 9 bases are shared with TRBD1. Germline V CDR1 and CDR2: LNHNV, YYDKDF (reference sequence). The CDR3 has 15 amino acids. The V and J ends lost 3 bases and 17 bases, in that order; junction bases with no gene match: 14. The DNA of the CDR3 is TGTGCCACCAGCAGTTCGGGACAGGGCCCCTTAGGTGTCCACTTT. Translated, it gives CATSSSGQGPLGVHF.

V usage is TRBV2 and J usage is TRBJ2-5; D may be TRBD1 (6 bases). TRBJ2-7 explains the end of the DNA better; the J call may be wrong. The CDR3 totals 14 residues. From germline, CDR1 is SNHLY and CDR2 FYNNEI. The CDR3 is CASRSTKGDYEQYF. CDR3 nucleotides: TGTGCCAGCAGGTCGACAAAGGGGGACTACGAGCAGTACTTC.

The CDR3 protein is CASSLGRTGTYEQYF. The CDR3 DNA is TGCGCCAGCAGCTTGGGGAGGACAGGGACATACGAGCAGTACTTC. The gene calls are TRBV5-1 and TRBJ2-5; 8 bases map to TRBD1. Matching the DNA end better, TRBJ2-7 makes the J call doubtful. The CDR3 runs to 15 residues. Germline V gene data show CDR1 as SGHRS and CDR2 as YFSETQ.

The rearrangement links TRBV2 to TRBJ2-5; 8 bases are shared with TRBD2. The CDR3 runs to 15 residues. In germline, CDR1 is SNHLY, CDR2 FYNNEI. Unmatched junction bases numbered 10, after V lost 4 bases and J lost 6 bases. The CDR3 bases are TGTGCCAGCAGTGCCGGCCGGGGGGGCCTAAAGACCCAGTACTTC. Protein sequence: CASSAGRGGLKTQYF.

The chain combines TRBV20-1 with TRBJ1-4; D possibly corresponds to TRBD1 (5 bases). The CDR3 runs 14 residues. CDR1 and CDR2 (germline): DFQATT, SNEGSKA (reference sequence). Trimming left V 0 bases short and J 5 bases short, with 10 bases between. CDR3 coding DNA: TGCAGTGCTAGAGAGCAGGGTGGGAATGAAAAACTGTTTTTT. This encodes CSAREQGGNEKLFF.